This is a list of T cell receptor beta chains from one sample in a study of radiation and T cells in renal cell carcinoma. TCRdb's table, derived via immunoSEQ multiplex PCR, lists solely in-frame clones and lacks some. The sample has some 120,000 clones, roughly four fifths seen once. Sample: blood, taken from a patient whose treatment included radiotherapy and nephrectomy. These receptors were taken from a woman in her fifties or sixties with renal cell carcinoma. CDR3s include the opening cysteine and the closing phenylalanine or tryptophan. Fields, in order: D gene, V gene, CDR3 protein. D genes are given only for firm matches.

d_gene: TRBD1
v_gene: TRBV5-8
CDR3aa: CASSLRTGRVRLHF

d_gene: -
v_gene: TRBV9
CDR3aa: CASSAQPLSGYTF

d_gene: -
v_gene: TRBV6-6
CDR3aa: CASSYSVVAGELFF

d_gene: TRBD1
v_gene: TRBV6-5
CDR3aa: CASRLQGAGYSPLHF

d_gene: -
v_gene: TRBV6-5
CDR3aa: CASSYSRRTGVNEQFF

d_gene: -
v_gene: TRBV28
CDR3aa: CASSLTGSGANVLTF

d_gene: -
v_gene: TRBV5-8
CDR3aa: CASSLRAREQYF

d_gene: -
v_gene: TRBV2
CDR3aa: CASSEGPGGGVGYTF

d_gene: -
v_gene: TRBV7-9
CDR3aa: CASSLVDYEQYF

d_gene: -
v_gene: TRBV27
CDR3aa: CASSSLTGRNTEAFF

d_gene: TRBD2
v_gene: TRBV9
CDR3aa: CASSVGLAPVQYF

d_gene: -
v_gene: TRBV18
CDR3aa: CASSPEKSAEKLFF

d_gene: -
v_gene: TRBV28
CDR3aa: CAGARDTYGYTF

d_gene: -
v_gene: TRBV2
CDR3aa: CATTRQQKETQYF

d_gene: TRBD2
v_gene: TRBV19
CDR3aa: CATRLATSFYNEQFF

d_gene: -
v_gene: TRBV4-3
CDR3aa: CASSQERTGRRAFF

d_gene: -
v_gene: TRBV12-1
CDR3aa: CASSTKQDRGLPGELFF

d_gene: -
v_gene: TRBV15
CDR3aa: CATSIDGAGEQYF

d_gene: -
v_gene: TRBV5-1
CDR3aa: CASSLGAGYSEAFF

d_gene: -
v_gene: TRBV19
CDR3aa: CASSTGGSNEKLFF

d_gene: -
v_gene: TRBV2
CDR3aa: CASRLQGSRADTQYF

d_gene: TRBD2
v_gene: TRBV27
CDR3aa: CASSSPTSGGADTQYF

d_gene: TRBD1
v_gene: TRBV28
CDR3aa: CASKGQGITNYGYTF

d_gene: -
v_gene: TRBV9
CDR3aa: CASSVGIVAGTEAFF

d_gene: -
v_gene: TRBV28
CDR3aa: CASSLDDGDYNEQFF

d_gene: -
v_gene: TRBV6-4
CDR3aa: CATRNAEAFF

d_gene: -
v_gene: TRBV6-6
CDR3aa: CASRYREGRSYEQYF

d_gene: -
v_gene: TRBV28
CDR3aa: CASSFNGGLEAFF

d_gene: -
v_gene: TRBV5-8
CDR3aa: CASSLQGSSEAFF

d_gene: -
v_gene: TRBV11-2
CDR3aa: CASSLASGQGTEAFF

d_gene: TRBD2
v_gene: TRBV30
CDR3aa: CAWSVRLAGGYEQYF

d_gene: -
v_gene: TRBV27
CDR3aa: CASSRGTNEQFF

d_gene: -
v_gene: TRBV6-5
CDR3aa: CASSYTFGLVAGELFF

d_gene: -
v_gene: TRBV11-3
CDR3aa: CASSFSGLNYEQYF

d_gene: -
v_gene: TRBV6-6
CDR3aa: CASSFGGVAGYTF

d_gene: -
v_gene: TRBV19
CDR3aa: CASSIRANPSNQPQHF

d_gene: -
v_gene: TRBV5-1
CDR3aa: CASSGGWDSPLHF

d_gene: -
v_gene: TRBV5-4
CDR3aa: CASSPGPGNGYTF

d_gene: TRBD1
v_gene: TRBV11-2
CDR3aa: CASSSPTRDRGNGYTF

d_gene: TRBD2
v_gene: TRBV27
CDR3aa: CASSLRREASYEQYF

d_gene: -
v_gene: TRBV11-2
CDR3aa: CASSLVGLSGNTIYF

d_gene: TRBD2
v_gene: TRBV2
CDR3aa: CASSLEREGSEQYF

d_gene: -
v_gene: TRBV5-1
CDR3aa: CASSPLDPMNTEAFF

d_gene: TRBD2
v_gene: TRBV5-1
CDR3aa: CASSPSSGRYGEQYF

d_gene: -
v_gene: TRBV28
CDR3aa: CASRAGLEGNYGYTF

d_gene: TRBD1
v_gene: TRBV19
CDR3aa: CASSIGQGAQPQHF

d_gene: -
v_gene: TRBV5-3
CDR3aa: CARSCRQGWNF

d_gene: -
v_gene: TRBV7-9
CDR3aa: CSGDNPYHVGTDTQYF